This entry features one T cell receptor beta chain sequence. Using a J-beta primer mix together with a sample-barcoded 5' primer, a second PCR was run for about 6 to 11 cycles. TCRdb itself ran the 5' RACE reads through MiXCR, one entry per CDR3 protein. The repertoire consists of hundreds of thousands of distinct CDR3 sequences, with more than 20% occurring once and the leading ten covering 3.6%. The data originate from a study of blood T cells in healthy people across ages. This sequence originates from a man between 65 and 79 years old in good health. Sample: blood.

The DNA for the CDR3 is TGTGCCACCAGCAGAGATCGCGGGATTGAGACCCAGTACTTC. This codes for CATSRDRGIETQYF. The chain recombines TRBV15 with TRBJ2-1; D possibly corresponds to TRBD2 (6 bases). Matching the DNA end better, TRBJ2-5 makes the J call doubtful. Per the germline V gene, CDR1 is LNHNV and CDR2 is YYDKDF (reference sequence). The CDR3 loop spans 14 amino acids.